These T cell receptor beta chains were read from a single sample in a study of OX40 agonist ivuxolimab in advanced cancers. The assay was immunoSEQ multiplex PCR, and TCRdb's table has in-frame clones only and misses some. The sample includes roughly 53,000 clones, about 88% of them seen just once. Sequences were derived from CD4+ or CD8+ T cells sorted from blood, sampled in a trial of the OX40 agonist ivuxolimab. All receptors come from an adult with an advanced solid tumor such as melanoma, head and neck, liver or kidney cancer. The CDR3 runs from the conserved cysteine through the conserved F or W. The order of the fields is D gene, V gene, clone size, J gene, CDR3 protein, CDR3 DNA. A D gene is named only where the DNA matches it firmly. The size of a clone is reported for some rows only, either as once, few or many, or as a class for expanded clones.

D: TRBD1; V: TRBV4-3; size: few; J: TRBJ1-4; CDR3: CASSQERIGGREKLFF; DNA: TGCGCCAGCAGCCAAGAAAGGATAGGGGGCAGGGAAAAACTGTTTTTT
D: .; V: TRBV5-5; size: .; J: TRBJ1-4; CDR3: CASSPGRENEKLFF; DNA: TGTGCCAGCAGTCCGGGACGGGAGAATGAAAAACTGTTTTTT
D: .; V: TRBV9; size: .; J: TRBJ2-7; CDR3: CASSRFSAGSYEQYF; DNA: TGTGCCAGCAGCAGGTTCTCGGCGGGATCCTACGAGCAGTACTTC
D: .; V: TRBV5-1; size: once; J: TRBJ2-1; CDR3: CASSLTGSLGGSYNEQFF; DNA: TGCGCCAGCAGCCTTACAGGATCTCTGGGGGGCTCCTACAATGAGCAGTTCTTC
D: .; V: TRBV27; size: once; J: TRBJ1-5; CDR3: CASSLEVSQPQHF; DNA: TGTGCCAGCAGTTTGGAGGTTAGTCAGCCCCAGCATTTT
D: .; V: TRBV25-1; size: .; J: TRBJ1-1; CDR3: CASSQDIRGTEAFF; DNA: TGTGCCAGCAGCCAGGACATACGAGGAACTGAAGCTTTCTTT
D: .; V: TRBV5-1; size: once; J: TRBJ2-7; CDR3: CASSLGRVPYEQYF; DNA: TGCGCCAGCAGCTTGGGGCGGGTCCCCTACGAGCAGTACTTC
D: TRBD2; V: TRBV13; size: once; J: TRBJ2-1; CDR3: CASSPWGGEQFF; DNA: TGTGCCAGCAGTCCTTGGGGGGGTGAGCAGTTCTTC
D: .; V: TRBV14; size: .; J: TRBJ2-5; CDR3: CASSQGGEQYF; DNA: TGTGCCAGCAGCCAAGGGGGAGAGCAGTACTTC
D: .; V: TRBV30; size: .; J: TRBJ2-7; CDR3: CAWPKVSYEQYF; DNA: TGTGCCTGGCCTAAGGTCTCCTACGAGCAGTACTTC
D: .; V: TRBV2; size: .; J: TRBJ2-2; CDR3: CASSWGTGELFF; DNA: TGTGCCAGCAGTTGGGGCACCGGGGAGCTGTTTTTT
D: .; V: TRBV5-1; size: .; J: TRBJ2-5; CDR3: CASSLVGVQETQYF; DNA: TGCGCCAGCAGCTTGGTGGGGGTCCAAGAGACCCAGTACTTC
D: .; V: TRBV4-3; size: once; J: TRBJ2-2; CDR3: CASSQDRGTHNTGELFF; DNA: TGCGCCAGCAGCCAAGATCGAGGGACGCACAACACCGGGGAGCTGTTTTTT
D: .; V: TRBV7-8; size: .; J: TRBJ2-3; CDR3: CASSLDWTETLTSTDTQYF; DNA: TGTGCCAGCAGCTTAGATTGGACAGAAACTCTCACTAGCACAGATACGCAGTATTTT
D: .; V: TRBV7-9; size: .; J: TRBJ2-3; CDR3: CASSHGYTDTQYF; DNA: TGTGCCAGCAGCCACGGGTACACAGATACGCAGTATTTT
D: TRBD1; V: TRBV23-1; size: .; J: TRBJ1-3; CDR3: CASSQWRTGTGGNTIYF; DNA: TGCGCCAGCAGTCAATGGAGGACAGGGACCGGTGGAAACACCATATATTTT
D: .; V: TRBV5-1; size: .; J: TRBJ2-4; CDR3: CASSLEANAKNIQYF; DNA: TGCGCCAGCAGCTTGGAGGCGAATGCCAAAAACATTCAGTACTTC
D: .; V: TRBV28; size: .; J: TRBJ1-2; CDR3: CASSSGRNYGYTF; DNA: TGTGCCAGCAGCTCCGGGCGGAACTATGGCTACACCTTC
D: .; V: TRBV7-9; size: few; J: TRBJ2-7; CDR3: CASSLVGQSSYEQYF; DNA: TGTGCCAGCAGCTTAGTTGGTCAGAGCTCCTACGAGCAGTACTTC
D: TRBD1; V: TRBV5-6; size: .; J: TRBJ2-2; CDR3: CASSLKPSGTGYTGELFF; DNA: TGTGCCAGCAGCCTGAAACCCTCCGGGACAGGGTACACCGGGGAGCTGTTTTTT
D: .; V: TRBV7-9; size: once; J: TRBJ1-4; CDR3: CASSLGVSNEKLFF; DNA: TGTGCCAGCAGCTTAGGCGTTTCTAATGAAAAACTGTTTTTT
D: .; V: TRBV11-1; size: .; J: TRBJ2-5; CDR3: CASSPRTGPNQETQYF; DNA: TGTGCCAGCAGCCCCCGTACAGGGCCTAACCAAGAGACCCAGTACTTC